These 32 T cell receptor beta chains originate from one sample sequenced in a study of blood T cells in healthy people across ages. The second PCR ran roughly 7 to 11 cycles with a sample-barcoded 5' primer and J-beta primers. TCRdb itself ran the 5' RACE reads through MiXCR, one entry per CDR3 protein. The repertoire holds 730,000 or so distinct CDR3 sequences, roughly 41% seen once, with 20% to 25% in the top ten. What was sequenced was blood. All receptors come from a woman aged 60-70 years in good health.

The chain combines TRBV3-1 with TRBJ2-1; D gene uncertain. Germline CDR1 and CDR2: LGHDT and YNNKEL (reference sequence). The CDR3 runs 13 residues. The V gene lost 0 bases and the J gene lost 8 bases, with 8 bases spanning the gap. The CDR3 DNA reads TGTGCCAGCAGCCAAGAACAGTACCATGAGCAGTTCTTC. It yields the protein CASSQEQYHEQFF.

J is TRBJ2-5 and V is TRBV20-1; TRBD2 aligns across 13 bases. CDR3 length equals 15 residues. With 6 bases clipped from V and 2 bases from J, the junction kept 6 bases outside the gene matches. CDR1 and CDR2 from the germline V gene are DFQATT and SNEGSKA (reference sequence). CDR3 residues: CSAAGTSGDQETQYF. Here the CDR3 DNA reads TGCAGTGCAGCCGGGACTAGCGGGGATCAAGAGACCCAGTACTTC.

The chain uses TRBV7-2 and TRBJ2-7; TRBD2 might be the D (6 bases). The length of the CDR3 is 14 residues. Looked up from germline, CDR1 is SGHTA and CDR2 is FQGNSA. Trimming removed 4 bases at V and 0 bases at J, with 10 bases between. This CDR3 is CASSWDGSSYEQYF. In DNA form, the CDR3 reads TGTGCCAGCAGCTGGGACGGGAGCTCCTACGAGCAGTACTTC.

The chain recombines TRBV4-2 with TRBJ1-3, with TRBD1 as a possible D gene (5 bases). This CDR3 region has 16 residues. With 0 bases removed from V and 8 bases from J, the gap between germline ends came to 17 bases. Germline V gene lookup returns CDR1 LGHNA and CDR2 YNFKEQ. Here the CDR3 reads CASSQDRQGLRYTIYF. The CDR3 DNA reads TGTGCCAGCAGCCAAGATCGGCAGGGCTTAAGATACACCATATATTTT.

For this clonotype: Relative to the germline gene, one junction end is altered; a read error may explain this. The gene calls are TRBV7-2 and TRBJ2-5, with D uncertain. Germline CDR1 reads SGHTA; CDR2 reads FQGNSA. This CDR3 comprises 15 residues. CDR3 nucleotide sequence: TGTGTCAGCAGCCTCTCTTGGGCGCTCCGAGAGACCCAGTACTTC. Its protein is CVSSLSWALRETQYF.

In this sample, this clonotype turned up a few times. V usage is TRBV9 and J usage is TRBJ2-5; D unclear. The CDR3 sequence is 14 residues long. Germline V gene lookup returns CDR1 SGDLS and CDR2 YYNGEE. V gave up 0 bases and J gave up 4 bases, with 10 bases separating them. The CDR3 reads CASSVAPLPETQYF. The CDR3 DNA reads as TGTGCCAGCAGCGTAGCTCCCCTACCAGAGACCCAGTACTTC.

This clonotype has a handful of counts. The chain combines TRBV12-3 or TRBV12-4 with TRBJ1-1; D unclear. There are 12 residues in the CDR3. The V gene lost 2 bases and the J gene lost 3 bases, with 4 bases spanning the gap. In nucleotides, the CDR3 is TGTGCCAGCAGTTTACGATACACTGAAGCTTTCTTT. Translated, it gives CASSLRYTEAFF.

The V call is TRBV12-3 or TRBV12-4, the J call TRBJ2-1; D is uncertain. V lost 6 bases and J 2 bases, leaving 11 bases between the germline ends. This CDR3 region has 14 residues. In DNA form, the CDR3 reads TGTGCCAGCAGCCTAGAGTTCGCCTACAATGAGCAGTTCTTC. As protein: CASSLEFAYNEQFF.

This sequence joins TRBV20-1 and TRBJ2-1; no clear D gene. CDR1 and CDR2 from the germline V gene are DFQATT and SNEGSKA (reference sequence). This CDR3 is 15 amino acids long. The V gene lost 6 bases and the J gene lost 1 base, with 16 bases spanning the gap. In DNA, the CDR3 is TGCAGTGCCCCGAACGTACTCCCATCCTACAATGAGCAGTTCTTC. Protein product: CSAPNVLPSYNEQFF.

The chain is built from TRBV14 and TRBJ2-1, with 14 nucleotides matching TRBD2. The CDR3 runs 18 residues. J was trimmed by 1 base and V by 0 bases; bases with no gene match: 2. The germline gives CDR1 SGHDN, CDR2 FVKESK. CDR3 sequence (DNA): TGTGCCAGCAGCCAAGAGACTAGCGGGGGGGTATCCTACAATGAGCAGTTCTTC. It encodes CASSQETSGGVSYNEQFF.

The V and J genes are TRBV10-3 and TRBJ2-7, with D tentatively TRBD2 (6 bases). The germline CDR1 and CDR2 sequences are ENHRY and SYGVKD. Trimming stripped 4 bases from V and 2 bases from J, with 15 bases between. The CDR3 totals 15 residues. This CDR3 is CAISASGTAPYEQYF. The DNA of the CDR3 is TGTGCCATCAGTGCCTCCGGGACTGCCCCCTACGAGCAGTACTTC.

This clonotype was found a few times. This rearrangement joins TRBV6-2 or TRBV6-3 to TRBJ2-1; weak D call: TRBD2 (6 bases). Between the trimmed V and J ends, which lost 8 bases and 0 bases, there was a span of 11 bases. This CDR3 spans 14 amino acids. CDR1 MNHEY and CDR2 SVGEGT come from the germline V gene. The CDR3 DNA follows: TGTGCCAGCGAGAATAGCGGCTCCTACAATGAGCAGTTCTTC. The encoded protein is CASENSGSYNEQFF.

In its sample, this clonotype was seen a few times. The CDR3 reads CASTQSETQYF. CDR3 coding DNA: TGTGCCAGCACCCAAAGCGAGACCCAGTACTTC. V gene TRBV2 combines with J gene TRBJ2-5; D uncertain. CDR1 and CDR2 from the germline V gene are SNHLY and FYNNEI. Between the trimmed V and J ends, which lost 7 bases and 5 bases, there was a span of 8 bases. The CDR3 length is 11 residues.

Written as DNA, the CDR3 is TGTGCCAGCAGCCAAGAGTTCCGCCAAGCGGGGGGAGCCTACGAGCAGTACTTC. This codes for CASSQEFRQAGGAYEQYF. The genes are TRBV3-1 and TRBJ2-7; 9 bases align to TRBD2. Germline CDR1 LGHDT, CDR2 YNNKEL (reference sequence). Trimming removed 0 bases from V and 2 bases from J; junction bases left unmatched: 11. The CDR3 length is 18 residues.

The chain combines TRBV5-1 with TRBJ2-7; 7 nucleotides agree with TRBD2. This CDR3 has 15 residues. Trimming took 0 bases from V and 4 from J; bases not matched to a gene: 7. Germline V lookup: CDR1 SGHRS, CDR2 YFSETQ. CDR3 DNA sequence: TGCGCCAGCAGCTTGGAGGCGGGAGCTTGGTACGAGCAGTACTTC. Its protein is CASSLEAGAWYEQYF.

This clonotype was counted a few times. The CDR3 sequence: CASRLDAHEQYF. As DNA, the CDR3 is TGTGCCAGCAGACTGGACGCACACGAGCAGTACTTC. This chain joins TRBV6-2 or TRBV6-3 and TRBJ2-7; D not resolved. Trimming cost V 6 bases and J 5 bases, with 11 bases left between them. CDR3 length equals 12 residues. Per the germline V gene, CDR1 is MNHEY and CDR2 is SVGEGT.

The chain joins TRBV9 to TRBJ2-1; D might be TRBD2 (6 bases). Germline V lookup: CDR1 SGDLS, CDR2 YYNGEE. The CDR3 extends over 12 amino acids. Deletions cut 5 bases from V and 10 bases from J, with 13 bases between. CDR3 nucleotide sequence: TGTGCCAGCAGGGGCTGGGCGGGAGAGCAGTTCTTC. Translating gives CASRGWAGEQFF.

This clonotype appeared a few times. This CDR3 reads CASRPPGTGYNEQYF. DNA for the CDR3: TGTGCCAGCAGACCTCCCGGGACGGGCTACAATGAGCAGTACTTC. V usage is TRBV11-1 and J usage is TRBJ2-5; the D call may be TRBD1 or TRBD2 (5 bases each). CDR3 length: 15 amino acids. Looked up from germline, CDR1 is SGHAT and CDR2 is FQDESV (reference sequence). V lost 6 bases and J 11 bases, leaving 25 bases between the germline ends.

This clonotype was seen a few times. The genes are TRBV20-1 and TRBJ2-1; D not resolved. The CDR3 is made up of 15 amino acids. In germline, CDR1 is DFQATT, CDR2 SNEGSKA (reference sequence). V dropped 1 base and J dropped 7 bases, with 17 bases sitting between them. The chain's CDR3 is CSARGAANAINEQFF. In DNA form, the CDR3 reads TGCAGTGCTAGAGGCGCAGCCAATGCGATAAATGAGCAGTTCTTC.

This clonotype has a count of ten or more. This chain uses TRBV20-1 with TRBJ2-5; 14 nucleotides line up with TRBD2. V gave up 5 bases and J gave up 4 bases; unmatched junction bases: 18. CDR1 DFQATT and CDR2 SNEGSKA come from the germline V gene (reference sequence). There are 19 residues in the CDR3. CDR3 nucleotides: TGCAGTGCTCCCCTGAGAGTGACTAGCGGGAGGGCCGGAGGAGAGACCCAGTACTTC. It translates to CSAPLRVTSGRAGGETQYF.

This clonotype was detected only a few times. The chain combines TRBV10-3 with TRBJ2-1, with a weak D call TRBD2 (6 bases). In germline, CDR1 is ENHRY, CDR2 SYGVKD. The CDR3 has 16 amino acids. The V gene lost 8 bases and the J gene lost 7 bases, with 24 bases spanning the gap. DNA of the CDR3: TGTGCCATCGCTCATAGCGGCACGAAACCGGGAAATGAGCAGTTCTTC. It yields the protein CAIAHSGTKPGNEQFF.

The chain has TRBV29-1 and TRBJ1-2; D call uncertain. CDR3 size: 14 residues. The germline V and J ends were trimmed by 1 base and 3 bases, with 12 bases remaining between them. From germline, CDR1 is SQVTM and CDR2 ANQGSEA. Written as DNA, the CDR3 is TGCAGCGTTGAAGGGGGATACGGTTACTATGGCTACACCTTC. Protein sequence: CSVEGGYGYYGYTF.

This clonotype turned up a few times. The CDR3, as DNA: TGTGCCAGCCCCTCGCGGAGACGCGGCACGCAAATTGCCTACGAGCAGTACTTC. Amino acids: CASPSRRRGTQIAYEQYF. This chain joins TRBV11-3 and TRBJ2-5; no clear D. The DNA end lines up better with TRBJ2-7; the J call may be wrong. Germline CDR1 is SGHNT and CDR2 is YENEEA. There are 18 residues in the CDR3.

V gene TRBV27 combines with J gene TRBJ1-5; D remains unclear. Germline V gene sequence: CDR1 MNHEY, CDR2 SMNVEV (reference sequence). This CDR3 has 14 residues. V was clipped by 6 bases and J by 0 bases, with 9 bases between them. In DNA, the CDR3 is TGTGCCAGCAGACCAACAGCTAGCAATCAGCCCCAGCATTTT. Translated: CASRPTASNQPQHF.

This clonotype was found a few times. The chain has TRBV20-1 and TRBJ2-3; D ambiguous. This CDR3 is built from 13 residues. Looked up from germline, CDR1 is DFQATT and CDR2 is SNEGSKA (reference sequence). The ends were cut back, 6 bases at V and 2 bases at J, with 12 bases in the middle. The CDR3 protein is CSAGPTFTDTQYF. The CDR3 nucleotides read TGCAGTGCCGGCCCAACCTTCACAGATACGCAGTATTTT.

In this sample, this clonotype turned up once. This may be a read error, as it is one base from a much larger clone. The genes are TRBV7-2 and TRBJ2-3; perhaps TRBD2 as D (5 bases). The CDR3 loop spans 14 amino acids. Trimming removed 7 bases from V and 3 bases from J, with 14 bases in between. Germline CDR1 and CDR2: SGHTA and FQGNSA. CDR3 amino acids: CASNHEGRTDTQYF. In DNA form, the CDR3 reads TGTGCCAGCAACCATGAGGGCCGTACAGATACGCAGTATTTT.

The CDR3 sequence is CASSLNWASPSEQYF. CDR3 in DNA: TGTGCCAGCAGTTTGAATTGGGCGTCCCCCTCCGAGCAGTACTTC. The chain is built from TRBV5-6 and TRBJ2-5, with unresolved D. The DNA end lines up better with TRBJ2-7; the J call may be wrong. The CDR3 runs 15 residues. Germline V gene data show CDR1 as SGHDT and CDR2 as YYEEEE.

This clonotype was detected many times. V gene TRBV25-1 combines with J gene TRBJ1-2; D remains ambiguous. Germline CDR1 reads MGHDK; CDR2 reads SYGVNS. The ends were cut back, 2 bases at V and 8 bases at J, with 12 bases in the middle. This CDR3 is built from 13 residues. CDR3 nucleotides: TGTGCCAGCAGTGAAACCTTTTTTAGGGGCTACACCTTC. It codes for CASSETFFRGYTF.

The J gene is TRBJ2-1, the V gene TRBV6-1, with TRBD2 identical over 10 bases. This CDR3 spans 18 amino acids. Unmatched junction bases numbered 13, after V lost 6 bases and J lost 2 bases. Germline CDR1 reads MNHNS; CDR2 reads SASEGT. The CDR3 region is CASRLLPAGGPTYNEQFF. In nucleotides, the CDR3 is TGTGCCAGCAGACTCCTTCCAGCGGGAGGGCCCACCTACAATGAGCAGTTCTTC.

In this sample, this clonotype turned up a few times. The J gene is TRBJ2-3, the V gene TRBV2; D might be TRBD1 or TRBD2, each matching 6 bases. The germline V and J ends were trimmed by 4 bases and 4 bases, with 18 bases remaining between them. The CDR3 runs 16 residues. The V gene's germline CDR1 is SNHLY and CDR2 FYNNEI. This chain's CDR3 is CASSVNGRGGADTQYF. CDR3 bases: TGTGCCAGCAGTGTGAATGGCAGGGGAGGAGCAGATACGCAGTATTTT.

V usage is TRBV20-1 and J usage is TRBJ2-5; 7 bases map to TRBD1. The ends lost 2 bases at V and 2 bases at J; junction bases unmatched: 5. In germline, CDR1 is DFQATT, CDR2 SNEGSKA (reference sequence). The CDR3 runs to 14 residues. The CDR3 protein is CSARRLGQQETQYF. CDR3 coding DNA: TGCAGTGCTAGACGCCTGGGACAGCAAGAGACCCAGTACTTC.

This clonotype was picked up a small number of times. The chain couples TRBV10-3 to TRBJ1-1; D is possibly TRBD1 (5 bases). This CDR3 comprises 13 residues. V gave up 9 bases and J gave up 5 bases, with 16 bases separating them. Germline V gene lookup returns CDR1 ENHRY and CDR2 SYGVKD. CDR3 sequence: CAIRPVGGTEAFF. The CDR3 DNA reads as TGTGCCATTAGGCCGGTGGGGGGAACTGAAGCTTTCTTT.